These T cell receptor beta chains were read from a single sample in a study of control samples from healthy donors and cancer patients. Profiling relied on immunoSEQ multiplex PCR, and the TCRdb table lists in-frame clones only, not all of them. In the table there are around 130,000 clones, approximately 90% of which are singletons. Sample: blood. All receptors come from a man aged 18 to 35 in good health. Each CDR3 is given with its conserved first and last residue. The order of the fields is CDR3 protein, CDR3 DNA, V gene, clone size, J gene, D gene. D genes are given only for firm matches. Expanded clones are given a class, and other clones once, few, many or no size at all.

CDR3 protein: CASSLQQLQPGATNEKLFF; CDR3 DNA: TGTGCCAGCAGCTTACAACAACTACAACCAGGGGCAACTAATGAAAAACTGTTTTTT; V gene: TRBV11-3; clone size: NA; J gene: TRBJ1-4; D gene: NA
CDR3 protein: CASAGQENTEAFF; CDR3 DNA: TGCGCCAGCGCGGGACAGGAGAACACTGAAGCTTTCTTT; V gene: TRBV5-1; clone size: NA; J gene: TRBJ1-1; D gene: TRBD1
CDR3 protein: CSASRGPTNEKLFF; CDR3 DNA: TGCAGCGCCAGCAGGGGGCCGACTAATGAAAAACTGTTTTTT; V gene: TRBV29-1; clone size: NA; J gene: TRBJ1-4; D gene: TRBD1
CDR3 protein: CAWADSSYEQYF; CDR3 DNA: TGTGCCTGGGCGGACAGCTCCTACGAGCAGTACTTC; V gene: TRBV30; clone size: once; J gene: TRBJ2-7; D gene: NA
CDR3 protein: CASSLPGSYEQYF; CDR3 DNA: TGTGCCAGCAGCCTGCCAGGCTCCTACGAGCAGTACTTC; V gene: TRBV3-1/TRBV3-2; clone size: NA; J gene: TRBJ2-7; D gene: NA
CDR3 protein: CASSQWRRGSYNSPLHF; CDR3 DNA: TGCGCCAGCAGCCAATGGCGACGCGGCTCCTATAATTCACCCCTCCACTTT; V gene: TRBV4-1; clone size: NA; J gene: TRBJ1-6; D gene: NA
CDR3 protein: CASMEDLSYEQYF; CDR3 DNA: TGTGCCAGCATGGAGGACCTCTCCTACGAGCAGTACTTC; V gene: TRBV2; clone size: NA; J gene: TRBJ2-7; D gene: NA
CDR3 protein: CAWSTVSYGAKNIQYF; CDR3 DNA: TGTGCCTGGAGTACGGTGAGCTACGGGGCCAAAAACATTCAGTACTTC; V gene: TRBV30; clone size: NA; J gene: TRBJ2-4; D gene: NA
CDR3 protein: CASSHLTGVDEQYF; CDR3 DNA: TGTGCCAGCAGTCACTTGACAGGGGTCGACGAGCAGTACTTC; V gene: TRBV27; clone size: NA; J gene: TRBJ2-7; D gene: TRBD1
CDR3 protein: CASSSLRGRYYGYTF; CDR3 DNA: TGTGCCAGCAGTTCACTCAGGGGAAGGTACTATGGCTACACCTTC; V gene: TRBV2; clone size: once; J gene: TRBJ1-2; D gene: NA
CDR3 protein: CASKVTDSGNTIYF; CDR3 DNA: TGCGCCAGCAAAGTGACGGACTCTGGAAACACCATATATTTT; V gene: TRBV5-1; clone size: NA; J gene: TRBJ1-3; D gene: NA
CDR3 protein: CASSFQGGGGTDTQYF; CDR3 DNA: TGTGCCAGCAGTTTCCAGGGAGGTGGAGGCACAGATACGCAGTATTTT; V gene: TRBV27; clone size: NA; J gene: TRBJ2-3; D gene: NA
CDR3 protein: CASSPGQGGNQPQHF; CDR3 DNA: TGTGCCAGCAGCCCCGGACAGGGGGGGAATCAGCCCCAGCATTTT; V gene: TRBV13; clone size: NA; J gene: TRBJ1-5; D gene: TRBD1
CDR3 protein: CASSREGNTIYF; CDR3 DNA: TGTGCCAGCAGTAGGGAGGGGAACACCATATATTTT; V gene: TRBV9; clone size: NA; J gene: TRBJ1-3; D gene: NA
CDR3 protein: CASSQYRQPVSYEQYF; CDR3 DNA: TGTGCCAGCAGCCAATACCGACAGCCTGTTTCCTACGAGCAGTACTTC; V gene: TRBV3-1/TRBV3-2; clone size: NA; J gene: TRBJ2-7; D gene: NA
CDR3 protein: CASSRPGAGNGYTF; CDR3 DNA: TGTGCCAGCAGCCGCCCAGGGGCCGGTAATGGCTACACCTTC; V gene: TRBV6-2/TRBV6-3; clone size: NA; J gene: TRBJ1-2; D gene: NA
CDR3 protein: CASSKKDRRRPNYGYTF; CDR3 DNA: TGTGCCAGCAGCAAGAAAGACAGGCGGCGCCCTAACTATGGCTACACCTTC; V gene: TRBV11-2; clone size: NA; J gene: TRBJ1-2; D gene: NA
CDR3 protein: CASSLEGVYSGNTIYF; CDR3 DNA: TGCGCCAGCAGCTTGGAAGGGGTGTACTCTGGAAACACCATATATTTT; V gene: TRBV5-1; clone size: NA; J gene: TRBJ1-3; D gene: NA
CDR3 protein: CASSPEPMTGAFQPQHF; CDR3 DNA: TGCGCCAGCAGCCCCGAGCCCATGACAGGGGCATTTCAGCCCCAGCATTTT; V gene: TRBV4-1; clone size: NA; J gene: TRBJ1-5; D gene: TRBD1
CDR3 protein: CASSQGLDRGLRSQETQYF; CDR3 DNA: TGCGCCAGCAGCCAAGGGCTGGACAGGGGGCTTCGGAGCCAAGAGACCCAGTACTTC; V gene: TRBV4-1; clone size: once; J gene: TRBJ2-5; D gene: TRBD1
CDR3 protein: CASSLVGHTEAFF; CDR3 DNA: TGCGCCAGCAGCTTGGTGGGTCACACTGAAGCTTTCTTT; V gene: TRBV5-1; clone size: NA; J gene: TRBJ1-1; D gene: NA